Listed below are T cell receptor beta chains from one sample, sequenced in a study of blood T cell repertoires in COVID-19. Clones were read by immunoSEQ multiplex PCR, and TCRdb kept only the in-frame ones, dropping some. Among roughly 240,000 clones, around 83% were seen once, and the ten largest hold less than 4%. Material for sequencing was peripheral blood. All receptors derive from a man between 18 and 35 years old with active or convalescent COVID-19. Both conserved end residues are part of each CDR3. D genes are given only for firm matches. The size field is filled for only some rows; it gives once, few, many or a size class.

>TRBJ2-7|TRBV28|TRBD1|.
TGTGCCAGCACCGCTTGGGACAGGGTTCTGTACGAGCAGTACTTC
CASTAWDRVLYEQYF
>TRBJ2-2|TRBV27|TRBD1|once
TGTGCCAGCAGTTTAACTCCGGGACAGGGGGCTTTAGGGGAGCTGTTTTTT
CASSLTPGQGALGELFF
>TRBJ2-3|TRBV29-1|.|.
TGCAGCGTTGAAGGGTGGGTAGCGTCTCGACACGGAGATACGCAGTATTTT
CSVEGWVASRHGDTQYF
>TRBJ2-5|TRBV14|TRBD2|.
TGTGCCAGCAGCCAACGGGGGACTAGCCATTGGGAGACCCAGTACTTC
CASSQRGTSHWETQYF
>TRBJ2-7|TRBV4-3|TRBD2|.
TGCGCCAGCAGCCAAGATTTCGCTAGCGGGAGCTACGAGCAGTACTTC
CASSQDFASGSYEQYF
>TRBJ1-5|TRBV23-1|.|.
TGCGCCAGCAGTCATACAGGGATAAGGGATCAGCCCCAGCATTTT
CASSHTGIRDQPQHF
>TRBJ1-1|TRBV25-1|.|.
TGTGCCAGCAGTGAACCCGGACATCTGAACACTGAAGCTTTCTTT
CASSEPGHLNTEAFF
>TRBJ1-6|TRBV12-5|.|many
TGTGCTAGTGGTTTGTGGGAGAGTAATTCACCCCTCCACTTT
CASGLWESNSPLHF
>TRBJ2-2|TRBV9|.|.
TGTGCCAGCAGATCAAACAGGGACACCGGGGAGCTGTTTTTT
CASRSNRDTGELFF
>TRBJ2-3|TRBV24-1|TRBD1|.
TGTGCCACCAGTGACCCCCGGGACAGGGGGACAGATACGCAGTATTTT
CATSDPRDRGTDTQYF
>TRBJ2-1|TRBV30|.|.
TGTGCCTGCCTCCAGGGACTTGGGGATGCTGAGCAGTTCTTC
CACLQGLGDAEQFF
>TRBJ2-5|TRBV10-3|TRBD2|.
TGTGCCACGGGGAGGGGAGAGACCCAGTACTTC
CATGRGETQYF
>TRBJ1-2|TRBV7-9|.|.
TGTGCCAGCAGCTTAGATCACAGGGACCCCCACACCTTC
CASSLDHRDPHTF
>TRBJ1-5|TRBV4-1|.|.
TGCGCCAGCAGCCCTTTTTCCGATCAGCCCCAGCATTTT
CASSPFSDQPQHF
>TRBJ2-2|TRBV5-4|TRBD1|.
TGTGCCAGCAGCCCCCGGGACAGAGGTTTCCACGGGGAGCTGTTTTTT
CASSPRDRGFHGELFF
>TRBJ2-3|TRBV10-3|.|.
TGTGCCATCCGTGAGGGCTTGTCGCCTAGCACAGATACGCAGTATTTT
CAIREGLSPSTDTQYF
>TRBJ1-2|TRBV5-1|TRBD1|.
TGCGCCAGCAGCTTTACGGGACAGCTTTTAGACGGCTACACCTTC
CASSFTGQLLDGYTF
>TRBJ1-1|TRBV10-2|.|.
TGCGCCAGCAGTGACGCAGGGGCCGACGGGGACACTGAAGCTTTCTTT
CASSDAGADGDTEAFF
>TRBJ2-7|TRBV11-2|TRBD2|few
TGTGCCAGCAGCTTGGCCCGGGGGGGCCGAGCGACCTACGAGCAGTACTTC
CASSLARGGRATYEQYF
>TRBJ1-2|TRBV18|.|once
TGTGCCAGCTCGTCCAGTTACGGCTACACCTTC
CASSSSYGYTF
>TRBJ2-1|TRBV21-1|.|.
TGTGCCAGCGTGTCAAGGGACAGAGAACCGTTCTTC
CASVSRDREPFF
>TRBJ2-1|TRBV5-1|.|.
TGCGCCAGCAGCGAGGCAGGGTACTCCTACAATGAGCAGTTCTTC
CASSEAGYSYNEQFF
>TRBJ2-5|TRBV2|TRBD1|.
TGTGCCAGCAATCCGGAGGACAGGGAGGAGACCCAGTACTTC
CASNPEDREETQYF
>TRBJ2-5|TRBV6-1|TRBD1|.
TGTGCCAGCAGTGAAATGGGACAGCAAGAGACCCAGTACTTC
CASSEMGQQETQYF
>TRBJ2-3|TRBV9|TRBD1|.
TGTGCCAGCAGCAAAACAGGGGGCGAGGGAACAGATACGCAGTATTTT
CASSKTGGEGTDTQYF
>TRBJ1-3|TRBV7-2|TRBD1|.
TGTGCCAGCAGCAGACTTTACAGGGGGGGTGGAAACACCATATATTTT
CASSRLYRGGGNTIYF
>TRBJ2-5|TRBV9|.|.
TGTGCCAGCAGCCATAGGACGGGAGACTTGGGAGAGACCCAGTACTTC
CASSHRTGDLGETQYF
>TRBJ2-7|TRBV6-5|TRBD1|.
TGTGCCAGCAGTCCTCTGACAGGGGCAGCCTACGAGCAGTACTTC
CASSPLTGAAYEQYF
>TRBJ1-2|TRBV28|TRBD1|.
TGTGCCAGCACCTCTGGGGACAGAGCCTATGGCTACACCTTC
CASTSGDRAYGYTF
>TRBJ1-2|TRBV10-3|TRBD1|.
TGTGCCATCAGTGCCCCAAGGACAGGGGAATATGGCTACACCTTC
CAISAPRTGEYGYTF
>TRBJ2-3|TRBV7-3|.|.
TGTGCCAGCAGCTTCCGCAGGGGAGATACGCAGTATTTT
CASSFRRGDTQYF
>TRBJ2-2|TRBV30|.|.
TGTGCCTGGGTGGAAGGGGCCGGGGAGCTGTTTTTT
CAWVEGAGELFF
>TRBJ2-1|TRBV4-2|TRBD2|few
TGTGCCAGCAGCCAAGACCCTCTAGCGGGAGTCAATGAGCAGTTCTTC
CASSQDPLAGVNEQFF
>TRBJ2-1|TRBV6-2/TRBV6-3|.|once
TGTGCCAGCAGTTACACCTCTCTGCGACAGTTCAATGAGCAGTTCTTC
CASSYTSLRQFNEQFF
>TRBJ2-1|TRBV7-3|TRBD2|few
TGTGCCAGCAGCTTAGGGGCAGCGGGGGTGGGTAATGAGCAGTTCTTC
CASSLGAAGVGNEQFF
>TRBJ1-4|TRBV18|.|.
TGTGCCAGCTCTCCCCAGGGGCTAGGTGAAAAACTGTTTTTT
CASSPQGLGEKLFF
>TRBJ2-5|TRBV12-3/TRBV12-4|.|.
TGTGCCAGCAGTTATTATGAGACCCAGTACTTC
CASSYYETQYF
>TRBJ1-1|TRBV7-9|.|.
TGTGCCAGCAGCTTAGTTGAGCGAACTGAAGCTTTCTTT
CASSLVERTEAFF
>TRBJ2-2|TRBV30|.|.
TGTGCCTGGAATGCCGGCACCGGGGAGCTGTTTTTT
CAWNAGTGELFF
>TRBJ1-5|TRBV6-6|TRBD1|.
TGTGCCAGCAGTTCACCGGGACAGGGGAATAGGCAGCCCCAGCATTTT
CASSSPGQGNRQPQHF
>TRBJ1-5|TRBV9|TRBD1|.
TGTGCCAGCAGCGCGACAGGGCCTACTTATAGCAATCAGCCCCAGCATTTT
CASSATGPTYSNQPQHF
>TRBJ2-5|TRBV4-1|.|.
TGCGCCAGCAGCCAAGAGGGGCGGATGGAGACCCAGTACTTC
CASSQEGRMETQYF
>TRBJ1-1|TRBV20-1|.|once
TGCAGTGCTAGTAATAGCAACACTGAAGCTTTCTTT
CSASNSNTEAFF
>TRBJ2-5|TRBV6-1|.|.
TGTGCCAGCAGTGAGGTCGGTCAAGAGACCCAGTACTTC
CASSEVGQETQYF
>TRBJ1-5|TRBV27|.|.
TGTGCCAGCAGTCCCCTGACAGATAGCAATCAGCCCCAGCATTTT
CASSPLTDSNQPQHF
>TRBJ2-7|TRBV7-2|TRBD2|.
TGTGCCAGCAGCTTTATAGCGGGAGGTACCTACGAGCAGTACTTC
CASSFIAGGTYEQYF
>TRBJ2-7|TRBV27|TRBD1|.
TGTGCCAGCAGCCTTAACAGGGGGCCTGGTTGGGACGAGCAGTACTTC
CASSLNRGPGWDEQYF